The 9 T cell receptor beta chains below were found in one sample sequenced in a study of identical twins. In TCRdb, the 5' RACE reads were re-called with MiXCR into one record per CDR3 protein. This sample has roughly 1.6 million distinct CDR3 sequences, with around a third found just once. Sequencing was performed on cord blood. The receptors shown here come from a newborn girl in good health.

The V call is TRBV4-2, the J call TRBJ1-4; TRBD1 is a possible D gene (6 bases). The CDR3 sequence is 14 residues long. Germline CDR1 and CDR2: LGHNA and YNFKEQ. Trimming left V 0 bases short and J 7 bases short, with 9 bases between. CDR3 nucleotide sequence: TGTGCCAGCAGCCAAGATCTCAGGGGTGAAAAACTGTTTTTT. Encoded protein: CASSQDLRGEKLFF.

The sample holds a few counts of this clonotype. The chain joins TRBV20-1 to TRBJ2-7, with unresolved D. The CDR3 sequence is 12 residues long. Trimming left V 0 bases short and J 1 base short, with 4 bases between. In germline, CDR1 is DFQATT, CDR2 SNEGSKA (reference sequence). In DNA form, the CDR3 reads TGCAGTGCTAGAGAAAGGTCCTACGAGCAGTACTTC. Translated: CSARERSYEQYF.

The sample holds a few counts of this clonotype. The chain recombines TRBV21-1 with TRBJ2-5. TRBV21-1 constitutes a pseudogene. There are 12 residues in the CDR3. DNA for the CDR3: TGTGCCAGCAGCAAGGAGCAGGAGACCCAGTACTTC. This sequence encodes CASSKEQETQYF.

This clonotype was recorded once. It is likely a read error, because the conserved phenylalanine at the end of the CDR3 is missing. This chain links TRBV5-1 with TRBJ2-5; TRBD2 matches 7 bases. In germline, CDR1 is SGHRS, CDR2 YFSETQ. The length of the CDR3 is 13 residues. Trimming took 6 bases from V and 5 from J; bases not matched to a gene: 7. The CDR3 reads CASTRTSRETQYL. CDR3 nucleotide sequence: TGCGCCAGCACCCGGACTAGTCGCGAGACCCAGTACTTA.

The rearrangement links TRBV10-3 to TRBJ2-2, with 8 bases identical to TRBD1. The trim removed 3 bases at V and 1 base at J, leaving 7 bases unmatched. CDR1 ENHRY and CDR2 SYGVKD come from the germline V gene. The CDR3 spans 17 residues. The CDR3, as DNA: TGTGCCATCAGTGACCCTGGACAGGGAGTGAACACCGGGGAGCTGTTTTTT. Translating gives CAISDPGQGVNTGELFF.

Many counts were recorded for this clonotype. The V call is TRBV6-5, the J call TRBJ2-7, with 8 bases that match TRBD1. The CDR3 totals 13 residues. CDR1 and CDR2 (germline): MNHEY, SVGAGI. J lost 4 bases, V lost 2 bases, and 1 base had no gene match. DNA for the CDR3: TGTGCCAGCAGTTACGACAGGGGTTACGAGCAGTACTTC. This translates into CASSYDRGYEQYF.

The chain is built from TRBV20-1 and TRBJ2-5; TRBD1 matches at 8 bases. Unmatched junction bases numbered 12, after V lost 4 bases and J lost 5 bases. CDR1 is DFQATT and CDR2 is SNEGSKA in the germline V gene (reference sequence). The CDR3 loop spans 15 amino acids. The CDR3 spells CSATQGGAGGETQYF. The CDR3 bases are TGCAGTGCTACCCAGGGCGGGGCAGGGGGCGAGACCCAGTACTTC.

As concerns this clonotype: One junction end does not reproduce the germline sequence, and a read error may be involved. The rearrangement links TRBV28 to TRBJ2-3; D not resolved. The CDR3 contains 15 residues. CDR1 is MDHEN, CDR2 SYDVKM, per germline. The DNA for the CDR3 is TGTGCCGGCAGTTTCATACTACCCCCCACAGATACGCAGTATTTT. This gives the protein CAGSFILPPTDTQYF.

The chain couples TRBV10-3 to TRBJ1-2; D is uncertain. The germline gives CDR1 ENHRY, CDR2 SYGVKD. This CDR3 comprises 18 residues. V was shortened by 0 bases and J by 0 bases, with 17 bases between the two germline ends. The CDR3 is CAISESSGRRTTNYGYTF. Here the CDR3 DNA reads TGTGCCATCAGTGAGTCAAGCGGCAGGCGCACGACTAACTATGGCTACACCTTC.